These T cell receptor beta chains were read from a single sample in a study of blood T cell repertoires in COVID-19. The protocol was immunoSEQ multiplex PCR, while the TCRdb copy is restricted to in-frame clones and leaves out a portion. The data show some 110,000 clones, with over 65% seen just once and about 6.8% held by the top ten. The material sequenced was peripheral blood. The receptors originated from a man between 70 and 80 years old with acute or convalescent COVID-19. Each CDR3 is given with its conserved first and last residue. D genes are given only for firm matches. Rows may omit the clone size; those that give it use once, few, many or a size class.

>TRBV18|TRBJ2-7|NA|NA
TGTGCCAGCTCACAGGGGTCTTACTCCTACGAGCAGTACTTC
CASSQGSYSYEQYF
>TRBV6-5|TRBJ1-6|once|NA
TGTGCCAGCAGGCAGGTGCTGAATTCACCCCTCCACTTT
CASRQVLNSPLHF
>TRBV4-2|TRBJ1-6|NA|NA
TGTGCCAGCAGCCAAGATACGCTGGGCAATCCCTATAATTCACCCCTCCACTTT
CASSQDTLGNPYNSPLHF
>TRBV29-1|TRBJ1-2|NA|NA
TGCAGCGTTGGGGAGGGGCAGACTAACTATGGCTACACCTTC
CSVGEGQTNYGYTF
>TRBV10-3|TRBJ1-2|NA|TRBD1
TGTGCCATCAGCCCGACAGGGAGTAACTATGGCTACACCTTC
CAISPTGSNYGYTF
>TRBV29-1|TRBJ1-5|few|NA
TGCAGCGTTGTCGATCGCTCAGGTCAGCCCCAGCATTTT
CSVVDRSGQPQHF
>TRBV19|TRBJ2-7|few|TRBD1
TGTGCCAGTGCCGGGACAGGGGGCTTGGAGCAGTACTTC
CASAGTGGLEQYF
>TRBV27|TRBJ2-1|NA|NA
TGTGCCAGCAGTTTTTCCACTCGATACAATGAGCAGTTCTTC
CASSFSTRYNEQFF
>TRBV28|TRBJ2-7|NA|TRBD2
TGTGCCAGCAGTAGTGCGGGGGTTAGGACCTACGAGCAGTACTTC
CASSSAGVRTYEQYF
>TRBV5-1|TRBJ2-7|NA|TRBD1
TGCGCCAGCAGCCCGGCAGGGGGAGCCGACGAGCAGTACTTC
CASSPAGGADEQYF
>TRBV5-1|TRBJ2-3|NA|TRBD2
TGCGCCAGCAGCTCCGTGGCGGGGGGCACAGATACGCAGTATTTT
CASSSVAGGTDTQYF
>TRBV6-2/TRBV6-3|TRBJ1-4|NA|TRBD1
TGTGCCAGCAGTCCCGTGGGACAGGGGACGGCTAATGAAAAACTGTTTTTT
CASSPVGQGTANEKLFF
>TRBV2|TRBJ2-3|NA|TRBD2
TGTGCCAGCAGTGAAGTACTAGCGGGAGTCCTTGGTACAGATACGCAGTATTTT
CASSEVLAGVLGTDTQYF
>TRBV24-1|TRBJ2-7|NA|NA
TGTGCCACCAGTGATCCCACAACCTACGAGCAGTACTTC
CATSDPTTYEQYF
>TRBV29-1|TRBJ1-2|NA|TRBD1
TGCAGCGTTGCCGGGACAGGGGATTACTATGGCTACACCTTC
CSVAGTGDYYGYTF
>TRBV7-8|TRBJ2-7|once|NA
TGTGCCAGCAGCTTAATTTCCCGAGAATCCTACGAGCAGTACTTC
CASSLISRESYEQYF